This T cell receptor beta chain is drawn from a study of beta chain features in type 1 diabetes. The study's findings and limits: When Type 1 diabetes patients were examined, their TCRB CDR3s proved moderately but significantly shorter in all four CD4+ subsets.

CDR3 size: 18 residues. V shed 1 base and J 2 bases; nucleotides not matched to a gene: 10. Germline-derived CDR1 and CDR2 are GTSNPN and SVGIG (reference sequence). About this clone: The antigen is unknown.

The authors reverse transcribed all of the isolated RNA, so sequencing captured expressed TCRB transcripts. TCRdb keeps only in-frame clones here, not all; method: immunoSEQ multiplex PCR. This table holds 550,000 to 850,000 clones, roughly 13% found once. This sequence joins TRBV30 and TRBJ2-6; 8 bases align to TRBD1. Sequencing was done on a sample of naive CD4+ T cells from blood. The TCR was taken from a young man with type 1 diabetes. CDR3 residues: CAWSAWTGKDAGANVLTF. The CDR3 nucleotides read TGTGCCTGGAGTGCCTGGACAGGGAAGGACGCTGGGGCCAACGTCCTGACTTTC.